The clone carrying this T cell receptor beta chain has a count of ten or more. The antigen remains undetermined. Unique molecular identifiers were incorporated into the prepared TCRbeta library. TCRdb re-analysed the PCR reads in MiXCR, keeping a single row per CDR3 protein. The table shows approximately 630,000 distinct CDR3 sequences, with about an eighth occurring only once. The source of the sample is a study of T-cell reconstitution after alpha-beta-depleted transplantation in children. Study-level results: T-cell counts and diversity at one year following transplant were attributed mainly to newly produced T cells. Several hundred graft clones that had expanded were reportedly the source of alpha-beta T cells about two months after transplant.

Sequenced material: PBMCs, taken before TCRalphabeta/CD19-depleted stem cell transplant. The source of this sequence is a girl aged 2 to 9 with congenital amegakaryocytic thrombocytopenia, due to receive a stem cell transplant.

CDR3 in amino acids: CSAIDGTSGNYEQYF. The DNA of the CDR3 is TGCAGTGCCATTGATGGGACTAGCGGGAACTACGAGCAGTACTTC. This chain uses TRBV20-1 with TRBJ2-7; 13 bases line up with TRBD2. From germline, CDR1 is DFQATT and CDR2 SNEGSKA (reference sequence). Unmatched junction bases numbered 8, after V lost 6 bases and J lost 3 bases. CDR3 length: 15 residues.